This T cell receptor (beta chain) was observed in a study of molecular identifiers for immune sequencing clone quantification. Notes on this clonotype: A junction boundary mismatches the germline segment, possibly from a read error.

From germline, CDR1 is LNHDA and CDR2 SQIVND (reference sequence). This CDR3 comprises 13 residues. TCRdb fed the PCR reads into MiXCR, producing one record per CDR3 protein. Found here are approximately 680,000 distinct CDR3 sequences, 25% of them singletons; the top ten hold about 0.84%. The TCR originated in a human donor in good health. Some libraries in this study had Jurkat cell RNA spiked in. The chain recombines TRBV19 with TRBJ2-1; 9 positions agree with TRBD2. Source material: naive CD8+ T cells from blood, with Jurkat cell RNA spiked in. Subset denoted: FACS-sorted CD8+CD4-CCR7+CD45RA+ naive T cells. The CDR3 reads CATSSGVYNEQVF. CDR3 sequence (DNA): TGTGCCACATCTAGCGGGGTCTACAATGAGCAGGTCTTC.